One sample yielded the 12 T cell receptor beta chains listed below, sequenced in a study. TCRdb re-called the RT-PCR reads through MiXCR, storing one row per CDR3 protein. The sample records more than 600,000 distinct CDR3 sequences, approximately 15% being singletons. The sequencing input was memory CD4+ T cells from blood. The origin of the receptors is a female donor in good health, serving as a healthy control.

This clonotype was observed at least ten times. The chain recombines TRBV4-2 with TRBJ1-1; D perhaps matches TRBD1 (5 bases). The CDR3 sequence is 15 residues long. In germline, CDR1 is LGHNA, CDR2 YNFKEQ. The V gene lost 3 bases and the J gene lost 1 base, with 12 bases spanning the gap. The CDR3 bases are TGTGCCAGCAGCCAGCGAACAGGCACGAACACTGAAGCTTTCTTT. Translation: CASSQRTGTNTEAFF.

The chain uses TRBV27 and TRBJ2-7; the D gene could be TRBD1 or TRBD2 (6 bases each). Deletions cut 7 bases from V and 6 bases from J, with 16 bases between. Germline V CDR1 and CDR2: MNHEY, SMNVEV (reference sequence). The CDR3 extends over 13 amino acids. As DNA, the CDR3 is TGTGCCAGCACCAAGCAAGGGGGAGGCGAGCAGTACTTC. It is translated as CASTKQGGGEQYF.

At least ten counts were recorded for this clonotype. CDR3 sequence: CASSQGTIPGLALTDTQYF. DNA for the CDR3: TGTGCCAGCAGCCAAGGTACGATACCGGGACTAGCATTGACAGATACGCAGTATTTT. The chain combines TRBV4-2 with TRBJ2-3; TRBD2 matches 9 bases. The trim removed 1 base at V and 3 bases at J, leaving 14 bases unmatched. Germline V lookup: CDR1 LGHNA, CDR2 YNFKEQ. The CDR3 has 19 residues.

The chain joins TRBV20-1 to TRBJ1-6; D is possibly TRBD1 (6 bases). Trimming shortened V by 3 bases and J by 0 bases, and 12 bases separated the two germline ends. The CDR3 consists of 16 residues. Germline V gene lookup returns CDR1 DFQATT and CDR2 SNEGSKA (reference sequence). CDR3 in DNA: TGCAGTGCTAGGCGACAGGTGAACTCCTATAATTCACCCCTCCACTTT. The encoded protein is CSARRQVNSYNSPLHF.

The chain is built from TRBV11-3 and TRBJ1-3; no clear D gene. This CDR3 contains 15 residues. Germline CDR1 is SGHNT and CDR2 is YENEEA. V lost 9 bases and J 0 bases, leaving 15 bases between the germline ends. The CDR3 is CARNHVGRSGNTIYF. The CDR3 region has the DNA TGTGCCAGAAACCACGTTGGCCGCTCTGGAAACACCATATATTTT.

This clonotype was seen a few times. The chain is built from TRBV5-1 and TRBJ1-1; possibly TRBD1 for D (6 bases). V was cut by 3 bases and J by 6 bases, with 27 bases left in between. The CDR3 contains 18 residues. Germline V gene data show CDR1 as SGHRS and CDR2 as YFSETQ. CDR3 protein: CASSSSWPYSTGAPEAFF. CDR3 nucleotide sequence: TGCGCCAGCAGCTCCTCTTGGCCCTACTCGACAGGAGCCCCTGAAGCTTTCTTT.

This clonotype occurred a few times. The chain has TRBV6-6 and TRBJ1-1; tentative D call: TRBD1 (5 bases). Per the germline V gene, CDR1 is MNHNY and CDR2 is SVGAGI (reference sequence). The ends were cut back, 11 bases at V and 1 base at J, with 17 bases in the middle. The CDR3 covers 14 residues. CDR3 sequence: CAGRARGGNTEAFF. The CDR3 DNA follows: TGTGCCGGACGTGCAAGGGGAGGGAACACTGAAGCTTTCTTT.

The V call is TRBV20-1, the J call TRBJ2-4, with D perhaps given as TRBD1 or TRBD2 (5 bases each). The length of the CDR3 is 11 residues. Trimming took 3 bases from V and 14 from J, leaving 14 bases between them. CDR1 and CDR2 (germline): DFQATT, SNEGSKA (reference sequence). Here the CDR3 reads CSASKGRAEYF. The DNA for the CDR3 is TGCAGTGCTAGTAAGGGGCGGGCAGAGTACTTC.

The V gene is TRBV10-2, the J gene TRBJ1-2; 7 positions match TRBD1. Germline V gives CDR1 WSHSY, CDR2 SAAADI. Trimming cost V 2 bases and J 5 bases; bases outside gene matches: 5. The CDR3 is made up of 14 amino acids. CDR3 residues: CASSEGRGTYGYTF. The CDR3 nucleotides read TGCGCCAGCAGTGAGGGCAGGGGGACGTATGGCTACACCTTC.

This clonotype was counted many times. J is TRBJ2-1 and V is TRBV28; D is uncertain. V lost 2 bases and J 3 bases, leaving 2 bases between the germline ends. The CDR3 spans 12 residues. CDR1 is MDHEN and CDR2 is SYDVKM in the germline V gene. The DNA of the CDR3 is TGTGCCAGCAGTTTAGTCTACAATGAGCAGTTCTTC. Encoded protein: CASSLVYNEQFF. Full variable domain (missing parts from reference TRBV28 and TRBJ2-1): DVKVTQSSRYLVKRTGEKVFLECVQDMDHENMFWYRQDPGLGLRLIYFSYDVKMKEKGDIPEGYSVSREKKERFSLILESASTNQTSMYLCASSLVYNEQFFGPGTRLTVL.

The chain has TRBV28 and TRBJ1-1; TRBD1 matches at 11 bases. CDR1 is MDHEN and CDR2 is SYDVKM in the germline V gene. With V trimmed by 3 bases and J by 10 bases, 7 bases remained unmatched. The CDR3 runs 14 residues. The CDR3 region is CASSFRTGGRGAFF. CDR3 DNA: TGTGCCAGCAGTTTCCGGACAGGGGGCAGGGGAGCTTTCTTT.

The chain uses TRBV5-5 and TRBJ2-1; possibly TRBD1 for D (5 bases). The CDR3 runs 14 residues. The V end lost 0 bases, the J end lost 4 bases, and 8 bases lay between the germline ends. Germline CDR1 and CDR2: SGHKS and YYEKEE (reference sequence). Here the CDR3 reads CASSLGQRYNEQFF. The CDR3 DNA is TGTGCCAGCAGCTTGGGACAGAGATACAATGAGCAGTTCTTC.